Listed here are 6 T cell receptor beta chains from one sample, sequenced in a study of blood T cell repertoires in COVID-19 (dated by TCRdb to 2018 to 2020). Receptor libraries were prepared by the immunoSEQ multiplex PCR assay. TCRdb retrieved this table from immuneACCESS and kept in-frame rearrangements only. Not all clones are present; in checked studies, unresolved V genes account for under half, and no reason is known for the remainder. Counted in this sample were 250,000 to 300,000 clones; roughly 87% of them appeared once. Over 2% of the sample rests with the top ten. Material for sequencing was peripheral blood. These receptors originate from a woman between 45 and 60 years old who had recovered from COVID-19.

V usage is TRBV29-1 and J usage is TRBJ1-4; 11 nucleotides agree with TRBD1. The V segment lost 6 bases and the J segment 1 base; nucleotides outside the gene matches: 1. In germline, CDR1 is SQVTM, CDR2 ANQGSEA. This CDR3 contains 14 residues. CDR3 sequence reads: CSVGQGVTNEKLFF. As DNA, the CDR3 is TGCAGCGTGGGACAGGGGGTAACTAATGAAAAACTGTTTTTT.

The chain recombines TRBV28 with TRBJ1-2; D remains unclear. The CDR3 spans 17 residues. V lost 8 bases to trimming and J lost 8 bases, with 30 bases between them. Germline CDR1 and CDR2: MDHEN and SYDVKM. In DNA, the CDR3 is TGTGCCAGCCTTACTTCACACCCGAGGGCCCCCAAGGGAGGCTACACCTTC. Protein product: CASLTSHPRAPKGGYTF.

CDR3 sequence: CASRRTGSGLSYGYTF. The CDR3 nucleotides are TGTGCCAGCAGGCGGACAGGCTCGGGCTTAAGCTATGGCTACACCTTC. The chain employs TRBV14 and TRBJ1-2, with 7 bases fitting TRBD1. After removal of 6 bases from V and 4 bases from J, the junction contained 14 bases not matched to a gene. The CDR3 contains 16 residues. The V gene's germline CDR1 is SGHDN and CDR2 FVKESK.

This sequence joins TRBV27 and TRBJ1-2; D uncertain. Germline CDR1 is MNHEY and CDR2 is SMNVEV (reference sequence). This CDR3 has 16 residues. V dropped 2 bases and J dropped 3 bases, with 16 bases sitting between them. The chain's CDR3 is CASSLNRRASDYGYTF. CDR3 bases: TGTGCCAGCAGTTTAAATCGGAGGGCTTCGGACTATGGCTACACCTTC.

The chain combines TRBV27 with TRBJ1-4; D not certain. The germline gives CDR1 MNHEY, CDR2 SMNVEV (reference sequence). The CDR3 loop spans 17 amino acids. Trimming removed 4 bases at V and 0 bases at J, with 15 bases between. The CDR3 coding sequence is TGTGCCAGCAGTTCAACAACCGCCCTAGCAACTAATGAAAAACTGTTTTTT. It specifies CASSSTTALATNEKLFF.

V and J are TRBV29-1 and TRBJ1-1, with 7 bases aligning to TRBD1. The CDR3 is made up of 13 amino acids. Trimming took 7 bases from V and 2 from J; bases not matched to a gene: 7. CDR1 is SQVTM, CDR2 ANQGSEA, per germline. Here the CDR3 DNA reads TGCAGCGGAGAGACAGGGCTAAACACTGAAGCTTTCTTT. Its protein product is CSGETGLNTEAFF.